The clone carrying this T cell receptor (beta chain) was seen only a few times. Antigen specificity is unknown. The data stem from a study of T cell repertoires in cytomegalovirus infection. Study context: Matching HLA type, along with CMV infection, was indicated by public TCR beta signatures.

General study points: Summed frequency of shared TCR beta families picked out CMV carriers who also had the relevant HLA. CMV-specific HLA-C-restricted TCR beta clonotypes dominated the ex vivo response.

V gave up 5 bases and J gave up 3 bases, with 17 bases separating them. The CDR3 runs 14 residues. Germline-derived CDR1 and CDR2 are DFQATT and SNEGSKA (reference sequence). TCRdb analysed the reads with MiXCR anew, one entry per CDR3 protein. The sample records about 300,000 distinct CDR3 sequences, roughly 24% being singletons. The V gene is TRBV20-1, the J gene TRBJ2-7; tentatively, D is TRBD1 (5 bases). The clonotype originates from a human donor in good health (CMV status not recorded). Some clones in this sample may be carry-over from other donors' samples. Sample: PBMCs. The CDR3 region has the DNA TGCAGTGCTTTCTCTCCTGGACAAAACTACGAGCAGTACTTC. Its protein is CSAFSPGQNYEQYF.